The TCR beta chain described here comes from a study of T cells of healthy individuals. This clonotype has at least ten counts. MiXCR was run by TCRdb on the 5' RACE reads, yielding one entry per CDR3 protein. The sample lists more than 60,000 distinct CDR3 sequences, 15% to 20% occurring once. The TCR comes from a human donor in good health.

The CDR3 DNA reads as TGTGCCAGCAGCGTAGGACAGGGCGGTAATCAGCCCCAGCATTTT. This codes for CASSVGQGGNQPQHF. The rearrangement uses TRBV9 and TRBJ1-5; 7 nucleotides line up with TRBD1. In germline, CDR1 is SGDLS, CDR2 YYNGEE. V was clipped by 0 bases and J by 4 bases; unmatched bases: 4. The CDR3 runs to 15 residues. The variable domain in full, with the rest retrieved from reference TRBV9 and TRBJ1-5, is DSGVTQTPKHLITATGQRVTLRCSPRSGDLSVYWYQQSLDQGLQFLIQYYNGEERAKGNILERFSAQQFPDLHSELNLSSLELGDSALYFCASSVGQGGNQPQHFGDGTRLSIL.